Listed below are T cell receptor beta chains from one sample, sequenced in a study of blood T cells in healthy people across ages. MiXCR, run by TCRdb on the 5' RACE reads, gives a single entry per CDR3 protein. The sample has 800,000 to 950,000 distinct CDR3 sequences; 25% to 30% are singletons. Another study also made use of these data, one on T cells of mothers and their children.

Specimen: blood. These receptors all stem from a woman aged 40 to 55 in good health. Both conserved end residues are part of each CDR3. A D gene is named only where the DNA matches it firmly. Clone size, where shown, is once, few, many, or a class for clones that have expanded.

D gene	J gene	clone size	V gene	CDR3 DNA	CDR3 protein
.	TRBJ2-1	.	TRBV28	TGTGCCAGCAAGTCGAGGGGCCGAGCCTACAATGAGCAGTTCTTC	CASKSRGRAYNEQFF
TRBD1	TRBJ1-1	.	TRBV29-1	TGCAGCGTTGAAGGACAGGGTGGGGGTGAAGCTTTCTTT	CSVEGQGGGEAFF
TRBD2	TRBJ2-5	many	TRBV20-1	TGCAGTGCTAGTATTAGCGGGGGCGTACCAGAGACCCAGTACTTC	CSASISGGVPETQYF
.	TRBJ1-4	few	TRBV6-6	TGTGCCAGCATCCCGAAGGGGGTTGGCGAAAAACTGTTTTTT	CASIPKGVGEKLFF
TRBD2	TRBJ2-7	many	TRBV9	TGTGCCAGCGGTCAGGGACTAGCGGGTGAGCAGTACTTC	CASGQGLAGEQYF
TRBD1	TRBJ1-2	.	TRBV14	TGTGCCAGCAGCCAAGAGTGGACAGGGAGATATGGCTACACCTTC	CASSQEWTGRYGYTF
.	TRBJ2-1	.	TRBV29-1	TGCAGCGTTGTACGGGTGAATGAGCGGTTCTTC	CSVVRVNERFF
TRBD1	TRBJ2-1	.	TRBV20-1	TGCAGTGCTACAGGGGGCAGTTCCTACAATGAGCAGTTCTTC	CSATGGSSYNEQFF
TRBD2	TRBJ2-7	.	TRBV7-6	TGTGCCAGCAACTTGGGGGGGATTGCACCTCCGTGCTCCTACGAGCAGTACTTC	CASNLGGIAPPCSYEQYF
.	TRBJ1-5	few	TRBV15	TGTGCCACCAGCAGATCAGGGAATTCCGATCAGCCCCAGCATTTT	CATSRSGNSDQPQHF
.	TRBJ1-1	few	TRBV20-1	TGCAGTGCTAAAAATCCAGGGGTGGGGATGAACACTGAAGCTTTCTTT	CSAKNPGVGMNTEAFF
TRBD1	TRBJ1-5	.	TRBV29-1	TGCAGCGTGGGTAACAGGGGTAGCAATCAGCCCCAGCATTTT	CSVGNRGSNQPQHF
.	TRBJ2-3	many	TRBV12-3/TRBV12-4	TGTGCCAGCAGTTTTGGACTGAACACAGATACGCAGTATTTT	CASSFGLNTDTQYF
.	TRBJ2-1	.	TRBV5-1	TGCGCCAGCAGCCGGGGGCCCGGAATAACGGGGCACAATGAGCAGTTCTTC	CASSRGPGITGHNEQFF
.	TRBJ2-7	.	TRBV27	TGTGCCAGCAGGAGGGCCGGCTTGACATACAATGAGCAGTACTTC	CASRRAGLTYNEQYF
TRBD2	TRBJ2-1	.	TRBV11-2	TGTGCCAGCAGCTATCGGGGGGGCCTTATTGATGAGCAGTTCTTC	CASSYRGGLIDEQFF
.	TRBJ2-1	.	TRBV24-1	TGTGCCACCAGTGATTCGGGGGCCTCAGAGGGCTACGAGCAGTTCTTC	CATSDSGASEGYEQFF
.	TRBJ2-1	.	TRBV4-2	TGTGCCAACAGCCAAGATAAAACTTACAGCTCCTACAATGAGCAGTTCTTC	CANSQDKTYSSYNEQFF
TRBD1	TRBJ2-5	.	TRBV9	TGTGCCAGCAGCGGAGGGACAGGGAGGGGACAAGAGACCCAGTACTTC	CASSGGTGRGQETQYF
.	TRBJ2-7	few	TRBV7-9	TGTGCCAGCAGCCCCTTTGGGACCCAAACCTACGAGCAGTACTTC	CASSPFGTQTYEQYF
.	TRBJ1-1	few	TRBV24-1	TGTGCCACCAGTGATTTGATGGAAACTGAAGCTTTCTTT	CATSDLMETEAFF
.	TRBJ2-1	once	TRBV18	TGTGCCAGCTCCCCAAGGAATAGGGGCGAGCAGTTCTTC	CASSPRNRGEQFF
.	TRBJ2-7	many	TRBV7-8	TGTGCCAGTATAGCGGCCGCCTCCTACGAGCAGTACTTC	CASIAAASYEQYF
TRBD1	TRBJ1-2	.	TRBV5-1	TGCGCCAGCAGCGTCCGGGACAGGGCGAATGGCTACACCTTC	CASSVRDRANGYTF
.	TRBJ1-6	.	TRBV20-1	TGCAGTGCTCGCCTCGGGAGTGATTCACCCCTCCACTTT	CSARLGSDSPLHF
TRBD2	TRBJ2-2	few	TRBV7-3	TGTGCCAGCAGCAGTGTAGCGGGGGGGCTTGGCACCGGGGAGCTGTTTTTT	CASSSVAGGLGTGELFF
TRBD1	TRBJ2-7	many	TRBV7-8	TGTGCCAGCAGCCCACAGGGGATTGGGGCCTACGAGCAGTACTTC	CASSPQGIGAYEQYF
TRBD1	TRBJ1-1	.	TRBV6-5	TGTGCCAGCAGTTACTCGCCGGGACAGGGGATGAACACTGAAGCTTTCTTT	CASSYSPGQGMNTEAFF
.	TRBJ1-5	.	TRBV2	TGTGCCAGCAGTGAAAATTATCAGCCCCAGCATTTT	CASSENYQPQHF
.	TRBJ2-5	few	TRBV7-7	TGTGCTAGCAGCTCGGTCCTACAAGAGACCCAGTACTTC	CASSSVLQETQYF
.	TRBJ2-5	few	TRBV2	TGTGCCAGCAGTTGGGGACCGGTGCAAGAGACCCAGTACTTC	CASSWGPVQETQYF
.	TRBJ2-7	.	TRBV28	TGTGCCAGCAGTTTATTCCTAAGCTCCTACGAGCAGTACTTC	CASSLFLSSYEQYF
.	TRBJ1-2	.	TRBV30	TGTGCCTGGGGGTACTATGGCTACACCTTC	CAWGYYGYTF
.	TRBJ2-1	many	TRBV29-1	TGCAGCGCCTCCACAGGGTTCCATGAGCAGTTCTTC	CSASTGFHEQFF
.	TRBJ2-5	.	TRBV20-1	TGCAGTGCTAGATCGGCTTTCCCAGACAACCAAGAGACCCAGTACTTC	CSARSAFPDNQETQYF
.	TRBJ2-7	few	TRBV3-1	TGTGCCAGCAGCTTAAAGGGTACAGCAGGGTACGAGCAGTACTTC	CASSLKGTAGYEQYF
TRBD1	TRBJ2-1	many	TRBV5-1	TGCGCCAGCAGCGGACAGGGAAGTTCCTACAATGAGCAGTTCTTC	CASSGQGSSYNEQFF
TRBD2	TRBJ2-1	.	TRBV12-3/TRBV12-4	TGTGCCAGCAAAGCGGGGGGCGCGCGATACAATGAGCAGTTCTTC	CASKAGGARYNEQFF
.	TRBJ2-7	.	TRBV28	TGCGCCAGCAGTTTCATGGTAAAGGTGAGGGACGAGCAGTACTTC	CASSFMVKVRDEQYF
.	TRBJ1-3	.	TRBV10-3	TGTGCCATCAGTGACAGGGGAAACTCTGGAAACACCATATATTTT	CAISDRGNSGNTIYF
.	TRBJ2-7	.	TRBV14	TGTGCCAGCAGCCAAGACTCCGCCGAGGGGGCCTACGAGCAGTACTTC	CASSQDSAEGAYEQYF
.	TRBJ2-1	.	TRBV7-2	TGTGCCGGCAGACCTTCCTCCTACAATGAGCAGTTCTTC	CAGRPSSYNEQFF
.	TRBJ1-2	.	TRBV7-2	TGTGCCAGCAGCTTAGAGCCAGGGGCGCACTATGGCTACACCTTC	CASSLEPGAHYGYTF
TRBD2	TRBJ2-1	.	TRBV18	TGTGCCAGCTCACCACGACGGGGGGGCCGCAGTGAGCAGTTCTTC	CASSPRRGGRSEQFF
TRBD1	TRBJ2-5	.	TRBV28	TGTGCCAGCAGTTCAGCCCGGGACAGCGATCTTCAAGAGACCCAGTACTTC	CASSSARDSDLQETQYF
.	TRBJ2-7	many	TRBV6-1	TGTGCCAGCAGTGAAGCGGCGGGGGCCGCCTACGAGCAGTACTTC	CASSEAAGAAYEQYF
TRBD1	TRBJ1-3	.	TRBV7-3	TGTGCCAGCAGCGTCCGGGACAGAACCCTCTTAATCTCTGGAAACACCATATATTTT	CASSVRDRTLLISGNTIYF
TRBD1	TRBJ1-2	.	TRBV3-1	TGTGCCAGCAGCCCCAGTTCAGGGGGCTATGGCTACACCTTC	CASSPSSGGYGYTF
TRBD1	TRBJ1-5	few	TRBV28	TGTGCCAGCAGTTTTTCCCAGGGGGGCAATCAGCCCCAGCATTTT	CASSFSQGGNQPQHF
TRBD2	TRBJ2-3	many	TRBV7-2	TGTGCCAGCAGCGCCAGACTAGCGGGGAGTTACACAGATACGCAGTATTTT	CASSARLAGSYTDTQYF